Presented here are 30 T cell receptor beta chains from one specimen sequenced in a study of PD-L1 blockade in urothelial cancer. The protocol was immunoSEQ multiplex PCR, while the TCRdb copy is restricted to in-frame clones and leaves out a portion. Among tens of thousands of clones, 81% were seen once, and the ten largest hold 2.5% to 3%. This specimen was PBMCs, taken around atezolizumab (anti-PD-L1) treatment. The origin of the receptors is a man between 65 and 79 years old with urothelial cancer.

Notes on this clone: The junction departs from germline at one end; a sequencing error may be responsible. The rearrangement joins TRBV7-7 to TRBJ2-1, with TRBD1 identical over 7 bases. Germline assignment: CDR1 SSHAT and CDR2 FNYEAQ (reference sequence). This CDR3 spans 15 amino acids. This CDR3 reads CASSSGTEIYNEQFF. For the CDR3, the DNA is TGTGCTAGCAGCTCCGGGACAGAGATTTACAATGAGCAGTTCTTC.

This chain links TRBV5-4 with TRBJ2-3; 10 nucleotides line up with TRBD1. CDR3 length: 18 amino acids. CDR1 is SGHNT and CDR2 is YYREEE in the germline V gene (reference sequence). J lost 2 bases, V lost 3 bases, and 12 bases had no gene match. CDR3 region: CASSSRQGARPVTDTQYF. In DNA, the CDR3 is TGTGCCAGCAGCTCTAGACAGGGGGCCCGCCCCGTCACAGATACGCAGTATTTT.

This chain uses TRBV29-1 with TRBJ2-1; 8 nucleotides agree with TRBD1. The germline CDR1 and CDR2 sequences are SQVTM and ANQGSEA. Losses at the gene ends were 1 base for V and 5 bases for J; bases not matched to a gene: 7. There are 15 residues in the CDR3. The CDR3 nucleotides are TGCAGCGTTGAAGTCCAGGGGGCAGTCCACAATGAGCAGTTCTTC. This gives the protein CSVEVQGAVHNEQFF.

CDR3 coding DNA: TGTGCCAGCAGCTGGGGCACCTCGAACACTGAAGCTTTCTTT. Its translation is CASSWGTSNTEAFF. The V gene is TRBV7-8, the J gene TRBJ1-1, with D tentatively TRBD1 (5 bases). V gave up 4 bases and J gave up 1 base, with 10 bases separating them. Germline values: CDR1 SGHVS, CDR2 FQNEAQ. This CDR3 has 14 residues.

This clone was observed a handful of times. J is TRBJ1-4 and V is TRBV25-1; a possible D gene is TRBD1 (6 bases). There are 15 residues in the CDR3. Germline V lookup: CDR1 MGHDK, CDR2 SYGVNS. V dropped 2 bases and J dropped 6 bases, with 13 bases sitting between them. CDR3: CASSETGMVDEKLFF. CDR3 DNA: TGTGCCAGCAGTGAAACAGGGATGGTAGATGAAAAACTGTTTTTT.

The chain links TRBV11-2 to TRBJ2-1, with a possible D match to TRBD2 (6 bases). This CDR3 is 14 amino acids long. Trimming shortened V by 3 bases and J by 7 bases, and 13 bases separated the two germline ends. The germline V gene has CDR1 SGHAT and CDR2 FQNNGV. The CDR3 DNA reads TGTGCCAGCAGCTTCGCGGGGTCCGGGAATGAGCAGTTCTTC. This codes for CASSFAGSGNEQFF.

The chain uses TRBV27 and TRBJ1-2, with unresolved D. The CDR3 is 14 amino acids. Trimming shortened V by 0 bases and J by 4 bases, and 9 bases separated the two germline ends. CDR1 is MNHEY, CDR2 SMNVEV, per germline (reference sequence). The CDR3 bases are TGTGCCAGCAGTTTATCGAGAGCTTTCTATGGCTACACCTTC. Its protein product is CASSLSRAFYGYTF.

The chain employs TRBV5-1 and TRBJ2-5; tentatively, D is TRBD1 (6 bases). The CDR3 length is 14 residues. Germline lookup yields CDR1 SGHRS and CDR2 YFSETQ. The V end lost 0 bases, the J end lost 4 bases, and 10 bases lay between the germline ends. As DNA, the CDR3 is TGCGCCAGCAGCTTGGCAGGGGCGACAGAGACCCAGTACTTC. It specifies CASSLAGATETQYF.

In this sample, this clone turned up once. The genes are TRBV29-1 and TRBJ2-5; 11 bases align to TRBD2. CDR3 size: 13 residues. Germline V CDR1 and CDR2: SQVTM, ANQGSEA. J lost 3 bases, V lost 6 bases, and 3 bases had no gene match. The CDR3 protein is CSVVLAGEETQYF. CDR3 bases: TGCAGCGTGGTACTAGCGGGAGAAGAGACCCAGTACTTC.

The chain combines TRBV28 with TRBJ1-4, with D perhaps TRBD1 (5 bases). The CDR3 sequence is 17 residues long. Trimming shortened V by 1 base and J by 2 bases, and 14 bases separated the two germline ends. Germline V CDR1 and CDR2: MDHEN, SYDVKM. The CDR3 loop is CASSLLSQGGTNEKLFF. Written as DNA, the CDR3 is TGTGCCAGCAGTTTATTGTCCCAGGGTGGTACTAATGAAAAACTGTTTTTT.

With respect to this clone: The same CDR3 also results from other DNA sequences found in this sample. V usage is TRBV9 and J usage is TRBJ2-5; D remains unclear. The CDR3 runs to 14 residues. V dropped 0 bases and J dropped 0 bases, with 6 bases sitting between them. Germline CDR1 is SGDLS and CDR2 is YYNGEE. The DNA for the CDR3 is TGTGCCAGCAGCGTAGGAGACAACCAAGAGACCCAGTACTTC. Protein: CASSVGDNQETQYF.

This sequence joins TRBV7-3 and TRBJ2-2, with D possibly being TRBD2 (5 bases). The CDR3 sequence is 15 residues long. Germline assignment: CDR1 SGHTA and CDR2 FQGTGA. Trimming removed 2 bases from V and 2 bases from J, with 9 bases in between. CDR3 in amino acids: CASSLSLDNTGELFF. The CDR3 coding sequence is TGTGCCAGCAGCTTATCACTAGATAACACCGGGGAGCTGTTTTTT.

The chain recombines TRBV19 with TRBJ1-1; 10 nucleotides agree with TRBD1. Germline V gene data show CDR1 as LNHDA and CDR2 as SQIVND (reference sequence). V trimming: 4 bases; J trimming: 8 bases; junction bases outside the gene matches: 13. This CDR3 spans 16 amino acids. CDR3 coding DNA: TGTGCCAGTAGTAGTCGGGACAGGGGATGGGAACCGGAAGCTTTCTTT. Protein: CASSSRDRGWEPEAFF. The full variable domain, in which reference TRBV19 and TRBJ1-1 provide the parts outside the CDR3, is DGGITQSPKYLFRKEGQNVTLSCEQNLNHDAMYWYRQDPGQGLRLIYYSQIVNDFQKGDIAEGYSVSREKKESFPLTVTSAQKNPTAFYLCASSSRDRGWEPEAFFGQGTRLTVV.

This clone was picked up a small number of times. This sequence joins TRBV30 and TRBJ1-1, with D perhaps TRBD1 (6 bases). The CDR3 spans 13 residues. V was shortened by 0 bases and J by 1 base, with 6 bases between the two germline ends. Germline assignment: CDR1 GTSNPN and CDR2 SVGIG (reference sequence). The CDR3, as DNA: TGTGCCTGGAGTGTACAGGGGAACACTGAAGCTTTCTTT. It encodes CAWSVQGNTEAFF.

This chain uses TRBV5-6 with TRBJ2-1, with D perhaps TRBD1 (5 bases). Germline V gene sequence: CDR1 SGHDT, CDR2 YYEEEE. This CDR3 comprises 15 residues. Trimming took 2 bases from V and 0 from J, leaving 9 bases between them. DNA of the CDR3: TGTGCCAGCAGCTTTGGCCAGGGCTCCTACAATGAGCAGTTCTTC. It translates to CASSFGQGSYNEQFF.

This clone was seen once. The rearrangement uses TRBV6-1 and TRBJ1-1, with TRBD1 identical over 7 bases. Per germline, CDR1 MNHNS and CDR2 SASEGT. The CDR3 consists of 14 residues. After removal of 2 bases from V and 4 bases from J, the junction contained 4 bases not matched to a gene. CDR3 sequence (DNA): TGTGCCAGCAGTGAAATCCGGGACAGCACTGAAGCTTTCTTT. Residues: CASSEIRDSTEAFF.

The gene calls are TRBV9 and TRBJ2-7, with D possibly being TRBD2 (5 bases). Germline V gene lookup returns CDR1 SGDLS and CDR2 YYNGEE. The CDR3 extends over 15 amino acids. V shed 0 bases and J shed 6 bases, with 16 bases lying between them. The CDR3 protein is CASSVDSGLVSEQYF. As DNA, the CDR3 is TGTGCCAGCAGCGTAGATTCGGGGTTGGTGAGCGAGCAGTACTTC.

This clone was seen a single time. The rearrangement links TRBV9 to TRBJ2-1, with 11 positions matching TRBD2. Germline V gene sequence: CDR1 SGDLS, CDR2 YYNGEE. J was trimmed by 8 bases and V by 0 bases; bases with no gene match: 7. The CDR3 spans 16 residues. The CDR3 nucleotides are TGTGCCAGCAGCGTAGCCCCGACTAGCGGGATGGATGAGCAGTTCTTC. Its translation is CASSVAPTSGMDEQFF.

J is TRBJ1-5 and V is TRBV5-6; no firm D call. V was shortened by 8 bases and J by 0 bases, with 18 bases between the two germline ends. The CDR3 spans 16 residues. Germline values: CDR1 SGHDT, CDR2 YYEEEE. The CDR3 reads CASHRREWISNQPQHF. The CDR3 DNA is TGTGCCAGTCACCGTCGGGAGTGGATTAGCAATCAGCCCCAGCATTTT.

The J gene is TRBJ2-7, the V gene TRBV6-5, with 9 nucleotides matching TRBD2. J was trimmed by 7 bases and V by 8 bases; bases with no gene match: 15. Germline V lookup: CDR1 MNHEY, CDR2 SVGAGI. The CDR3 loop spans 15 amino acids. The CDR3 protein is CASGSLRLAGREQYF. CDR3 in DNA: TGTGCCAGCGGGAGCCTGAGGCTAGCGGGACGAGAGCAGTACTTC.

The chain recombines TRBV19 with TRBJ1-4; 7 bases align to TRBD1. J was trimmed by 6 bases and V by 6 bases; bases with no gene match: 1. Germline CDR1 reads LNHDA; CDR2 reads SQIVND (reference sequence). CDR3 length equals 12 residues. The CDR3 here is CASRTGDEKLFF. The CDR3 DNA reads TGTGCCAGTAGAACAGGGGATGAAAAACTGTTTTTT.

The chain combines TRBV19 with TRBJ2-7, with TRBD2 matching 8 bases. The J segment lost 4 bases and the V segment lost 6 bases, leaving 5 bases of the junction unmatched. This CDR3 spans 13 amino acids. CDR1 LNHDA and CDR2 SQIVND come from the germline V gene (reference sequence). In DNA form, the CDR3 reads TGTGCCAGTAGGCCGGGAGGGCGGTACGAGCAGTACTTC. The encoded protein is CASRPGGRYEQYF.

This rearrangement joins TRBV19 to TRBJ1-5; D may be TRBD1 (6 bases). The germline V gene encodes CDR1 LNHDA and CDR2 SQIVND (reference sequence). The V gene lost 5 bases and the J gene lost 4 bases, with 18 bases spanning the gap. This CDR3 spans 16 amino acids. The CDR3 is CASSHGSTGPNQPQHF. Here the CDR3 DNA reads TGTGCCAGTAGTCACGGGTCGACAGGTCCTAATCAGCCCCAGCATTTT.

J is TRBJ2-1 and V is TRBV7-3; D is possibly TRBD2 (5 bases). V lost 3 bases to trimming and J lost 4 bases, with 10 bases between them. The germline V gene encodes CDR1 SGHTA and CDR2 FQGTGA. The CDR3 is made up of 14 amino acids. CDR3 sequence reads: CASSLHSGYNEQFF. Written as DNA, the CDR3 is TGTGCCAGCAGCTTGCACAGCGGTTACAATGAGCAGTTCTTC.

CDR3 residues: CASSLDAGSFHEQFF. As DNA, the CDR3 is TGTGCCAGCAGCTTGGACGCGGGATCGTTCCATGAGCAGTTCTTC. V gene TRBV5-4 combines with J gene TRBJ2-1, with D maybe TRBD2 (6 bases). The length of the CDR3 is 15 residues. Germline assignment: CDR1 SGHNT and CDR2 YYREEE (reference sequence). V lost 0 bases to trimming and J lost 8 bases, with 15 bases between them.

This chain connects TRBV5-5 to TRBJ1-1; D is possibly TRBD1 (5 bases). CDR3 length: 14 residues. The V and J ends lost 2 bases and 4 bases respectively, with 12 bases between them. CDR1 SGHKS and CDR2 YYEKEE come from the germline V gene (reference sequence). The DNA of the CDR3 is TGTGCCAGCAGCTTTGGATTCGGGGGCACTGAAGCTTTCTTT. Protein product: CASSFGFGGTEAFF.

The chain links TRBV19 to TRBJ1-2; TRBD1 matches 9 bases. The CDR3 totals 15 residues. The junction had 5 bases not matched to a gene; V was cut back by 5 bases and J by 1 base. Germline loops: CDR1 LNHDA, CDR2 SQIVND (reference sequence). The CDR3 bases are TGTGCCAGTAGTCGGACAGGGGAAAATAACTATGGCTACACCTTC. Translating gives CASSRTGENNYGYTF.

This clone turned up a few times. The chain combines TRBV5-6 with TRBJ1-4; weak D call: TRBD1 (5 bases). Trimming removed 4 bases at V and 6 bases at J, with 10 bases between. The CDR3 loop spans 13 amino acids. The germline V gene has CDR1 SGHDT and CDR2 YYEEEE. The DNA of the CDR3 is TGTGCCAGCAGCCGGACCAGGGATGAAAAACTGTTTTTT. This gives the protein CASSRTRDEKLFF.

Only a few counts were recorded for this clone. The V and J genes are TRBV27 and TRBJ1-1; tentatively, D is TRBD1 (6 bases). The CDR3 spans 15 residues. V gave up 2 bases and J gave up 2 bases, with 12 bases separating them. CDR1 and CDR2 from the germline V gene are MNHEY and SMNVEV (reference sequence). The DNA of the CDR3 is TGTGCCAGCAGTTTAGGGGCAGGGGTCAACACTGAAGCTTTCTTT. Protein: CASSLGAGVNTEAFF.

The chain is built from TRBV16 and TRBJ1-5; D gene uncertain. The V gene's germline CDR1 is KGHSY and CDR2 FQNENV. The CDR3 runs 14 residues. Between the trimmed V and J ends, which lost 4 bases and 4 bases, there was a span of 11 bases. CDR3 in DNA: TGTGCCAGCAGCCTTACTACTATAAATCAGCCCCAGCATTTT. Translation: CASSLTTINQPQHF.